This T cell receptor (beta chain) was sequenced in a study of monozygotic twins with inflammatory bowel disease (dated by TCRdb to the late 2010s). Broadly, across the study: The complete study included 28 monozygotic twin pairs: 19 IBD-discordant Danish pairs and nine German pairs, of which four were IBD-concordant and five were IBD-discordant. Disease-associated traits were sought mainly through comparisons between IBD patients and their genetically identical healthy co-twins within discordant pairs. Each individual had, on average, about 151 000 unique TCRalpha sequences and 181 000 unique TCRbeta sequences available for analysis. Study-wide findings and limitations: Because patients were on differing immunosuppressive treatments, the repertoires may have picked up extra background noise and inter-individual variability. Concordant and discordant twins showed no difference in repertoire similarity, possibly because of limited statistical power. The results gave no support for a single strong signal or clonotype linked to IBD. IBD patients shared fewer clonotypes with other individuals than healthy twins did, most markedly in patients showing signs of disease activity. Measured by the inverse Simpson index, TCRbeta repertoire diversity was lower in IBD patients than in their healthy co-twins. Different T cell subtypes could not be distinguished in the analysis.

From each donor, a roughly 2.5 ml peripheral blood sample was collected into PAXgene tubes and stored at -80 degrees C. Without any T cell sorting, total RNA was extracted from whole blood using the PAXgene blood miRNA kit on an automated QIAcube. Peripheral blood from monozygotic twin pairs, either concordant or discordant for inflammatory bowel disease, underwent deep TCRalpha and TCRbeta repertoire profiling that used unique molecular barcoding. Smoking habits were recorded for all twin pairs, and individuals were classified as current, former or never smokers. The library was made by 5' RACE. The input for every TCR library was 3500 ng of total RNA. For each sample, cDNA synthesis was carried out in eight separate reactions using SMARTScribe reverse transcriptase. During cDNA synthesis, template switching was used to introduce unique molecular identifiers that contained a 6-nucleotide sample barcode. TCRalpha and TCRbeta cDNA was amplified in two nested PCRs of roughly 16 and 10 cycles, and bead purification was carried out after each PCR. Before amplification, the cDNA was treated with uracil DNA-glycosylase and purified using the QIAquick PCR purification kit. The second PCR added Illumina TruSeq-compatible adapters along with sample-specific barcodes. Library quality and concentration were checked on TapeStation and Qubit, and libraries were pooled at approximately 4.7 ng each. The pooled libraries were sequenced with 2 x 100 bp reads and custom sequencing primers on an Illumina HiSeq2500 single-index Rapid Run. Concerning the study's data processing: UMI-based consensus assembly with MiGEC version 1.2.6 was used to correct PCR and sequencing errors. MiXCR version 2.1.1 handled V(D)J alignment, clonotype assembly and CDR3 extraction. To normalise gene usage, clonotype sharing and MAIT/NKT TCR abundance, the analysis used the top 1000, 10 000 and 20 000 clonotypes per sample. Diversity was computed as the inverse Simpson index with the vegan R package after downsampling to 27 000 UMIs. Paired Mann-Whitney U tests on discordant twin pairs were used, with Benjamini-Hochberg multiple-testing correction. The reads, reprocessed by TCRdb, yield one row per CDR3 protein sequence and no DNA. TCRdb, not the original authors, processed these V and J calls. The sample table on file contains roughly 300,000 distinct CDR3 sequences. 5% to 6% of the sample is in the top ten clones.

From the germline V gene, CDR1 is SGHAT and CDR2 is FQNNGV. Spanning cysteine to phenylalanine, the CDR3 consists of 16 amino acids. The coding DNA is unavailable. Remarks on this clonotype: Its antigen is unknown.

What was sequenced was blood. The receptor was derived from a human donor with ulcerative colitis or Crohn's disease, or a healthy co-twin of an affected twin (not recorded which). The V and J segments used are TRBV11-2 and TRBJ1-1. CDR3 region: CASSRLRGTMNTEAFF.